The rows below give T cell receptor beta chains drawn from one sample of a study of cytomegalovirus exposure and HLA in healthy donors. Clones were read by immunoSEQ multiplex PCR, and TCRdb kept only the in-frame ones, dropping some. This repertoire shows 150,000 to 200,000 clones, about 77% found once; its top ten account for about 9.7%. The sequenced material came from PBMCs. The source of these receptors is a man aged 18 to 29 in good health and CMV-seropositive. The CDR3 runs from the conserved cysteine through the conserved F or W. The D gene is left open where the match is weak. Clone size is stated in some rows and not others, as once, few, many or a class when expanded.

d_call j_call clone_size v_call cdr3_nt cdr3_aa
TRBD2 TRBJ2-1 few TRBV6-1 TGTGCCGCGGGAGGAACCTACAATGAGCAGTTCTTC CAAGGTYNEQFF
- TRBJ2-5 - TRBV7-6 TGTGCCAGCAGCTTAAGGAGGGTGGGGGACCTCCAAGAGACCCAGTACTTC CASSLRRVGDLQETQYF
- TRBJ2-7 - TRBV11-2 TGTGCCAGCAGCCCCGGGACAAGACTTTCCTACGAGCAGTACTTC CASSPGTRLSYEQYF
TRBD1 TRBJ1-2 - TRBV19 TGTGCCAGTACCCCCGGGACAGGGTATAATCCCTATGGCTACACCTTC CASTPGTGYNPYGYTF
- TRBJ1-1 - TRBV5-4 TGTGCCAGCAGCTTGTCCGCGGCGCGTAACACTGAAGCTTTCTTT CASSLSAARNTEAFF
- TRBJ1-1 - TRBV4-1 TGCGCCAGCAGCCAAGTCTGGACAGAGAACACTGAAGCTTTCTTT CASSQVWTENTEAFF
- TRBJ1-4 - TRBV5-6 TGTGCCAGCAGTACGGGACTTTCCGCAACTAATGAAAAACTGTTTTTT CASSTGLSATNEKLFF
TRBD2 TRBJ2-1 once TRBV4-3 TGCGCCAGCAGCCAAGGTCTAGCGGTATACAATGAGCAGTTCTTC CASSQGLAVYNEQFF
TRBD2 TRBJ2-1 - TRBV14 TGTGCCAGCAGCCAGATACCAGCGGGAGTTGGATTAGGTGAGCAGTTCTTC CASSQIPAGVGLGEQFF
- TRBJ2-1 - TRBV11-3 TGTGCCAGCAGCTATCGGGTGTCATCCCTCCCCAATGAGCAGTTCTTC CASSYRVSSLPNEQFF
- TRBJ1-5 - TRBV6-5 TGTGCCAGCAGTTACAGAGATCGGAATCAGCCCCAGCATTTT CASSYRDRNQPQHF
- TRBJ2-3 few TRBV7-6 TGTGCCAGCAGCTTAGCGACTAGATCAGATACGCAGTATTTT CASSLATRSDTQYF
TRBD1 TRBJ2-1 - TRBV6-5 TGTGCCAGCAGTATAGGGACAGACCCCAATGAGCAGTTCTTC CASSIGTDPNEQFF
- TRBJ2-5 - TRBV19 TGTGCCAGTAGTAGTGAGAGGTCGGCCCCTGGGAGAAAAGAGACCCAGTACTTC CASSSERSAPGRKETQYF
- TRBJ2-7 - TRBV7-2 TGTGCCAGCAGCTTTCCGGGACTGAAAGACTACGAGCAGTACTTC CASSFPGLKDYEQYF
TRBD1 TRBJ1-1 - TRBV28 TGTGCCACCCTGGGACAGTGGAACACTGAAGCTTTCTTT CATLGQWNTEAFF
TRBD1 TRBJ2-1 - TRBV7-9 TGTGCCAGCAGCGGATCGGGACAGCCGAGCTCCTACAATGAGCAGTTCTTC CASSGSGQPSSYNEQFF
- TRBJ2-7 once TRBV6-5 TGTGCCAGCACTTCAGGGATAAACTACGAGCAGTACTTC CASTSGINYEQYF
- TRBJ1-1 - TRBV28 TGTGCCTCCTCGGGACATCCGATGAACACTGAAGCTTTCTTT CASSGHPMNTEAFF
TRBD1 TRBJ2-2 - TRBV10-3 TGTGCCATCAGTGGGACAGGGGGCGAGGATACCGGGGAGCTGTTTTTT CAISGTGGEDTGELFF
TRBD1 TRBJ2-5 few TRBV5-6 TGTGCCAGCAGCTTAACGGGACAGGGGGCTTTAGAGACCCAGTACTTC CASSLTGQGALETQYF
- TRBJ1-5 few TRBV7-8 TGTGCCAGCGCTCTGGGAGGAGATCAGCCCCAGCATTTT CASALGGDQPQHF
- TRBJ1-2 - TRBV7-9 TGTGCCAGCAGCCCTATGCATGAGCGGGGCTACACCTTC CASSPMHERGYTF
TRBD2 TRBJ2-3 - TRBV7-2 TGTGCCAGCGAGGCCTTAGCGGGAGGGATCACAGATACGCAGTATTTT CASEALAGGITDTQYF
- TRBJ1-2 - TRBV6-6 TGTGCCAGCAGGGAATACAGGGAAGGCTACACCTTC CASREYREGYTF
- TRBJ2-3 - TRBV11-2 TGTGCCAGCAGCTTCACAGCGGCCACAGATACGCAGTATTTT CASSFTAATDTQYF
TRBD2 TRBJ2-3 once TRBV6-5 TGTGCCAGCAGTTTCTTGGCGAGTGGGGGGGCAGATACGCAGTATTTT CASSFLASGGADTQYF
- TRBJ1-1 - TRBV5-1 TGCGCCAGCAGCTTGGAACAGTTGAACACTGAAGCTTTCTTT CASSLEQLNTEAFF
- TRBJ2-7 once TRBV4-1 TGCGCCAGCAGCCAAGACCCTGGGGGGAAGTCGTACGAGCAGTACTTC CASSQDPGGKSYEQYF
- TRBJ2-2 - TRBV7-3 TGTGCCAGCACCCCTAGTGAGGCCGGGGAGCTGTTTTTT CASTPSEAGELFF
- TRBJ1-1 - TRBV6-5 TGTGCCAGCAGTTTACCAGGGCGTAACACTGAAGCTTTCTTT CASSLPGRNTEAFF
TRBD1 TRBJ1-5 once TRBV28 TGTGCCAGCAGTTTACGAGGGGGAGGGACAGGGCTCAATCAGCCCCAGCATTTT CASSLRGGGTGLNQPQHF
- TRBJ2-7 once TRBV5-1 TGCGCCAGCAGCCCGGGGGACCTTTTGATCTCCTACGAGCAGTACTTC CASSPGDLLISYEQYF
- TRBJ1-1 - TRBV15 TGTGCCACCAGCCCCAGCGAAGGGGTAAACACTGAAGCTTTCTTT CATSPSEGVNTEAFF
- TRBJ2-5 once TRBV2 TGTGCCAGCAAAAGTAGTGGGGGGGCCGGTTACCAAGAGACCCAGTACTTC CASKSSGGAGYQETQYF
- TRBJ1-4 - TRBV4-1 TGCGCCAGCAGCCTAAGTTTCCAGGGGTCGGAGGAAAAACTGTTTTTT CASSLSFQGSEEKLFF
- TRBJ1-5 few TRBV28 TGTGCCAGCAGTTACCCGGGTGATGGCAATCAGCCCCAGCATTTT CASSYPGDGNQPQHF
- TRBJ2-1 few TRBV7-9 TGTGCCAGCAGCACCCCGGGACTGGTATACAATGAGCAGTTCTTC CASSTPGLVYNEQFF
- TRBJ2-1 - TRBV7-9 TGTGCCAGCAGCTTGGTAGATGAGCAGTTCTTC CASSLVDEQFF
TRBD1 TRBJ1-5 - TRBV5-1 TGCGCCAGCAGCTCGACAGGGGGCAATCAGCCCCAGCATTTT CASSSTGGNQPQHF
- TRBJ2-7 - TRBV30 TGTGCCTGGAGTTGGGCTCAATCCTACGAGCAGTACTTC CAWSWAQSYEQYF
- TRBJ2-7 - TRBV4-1 TGCGCCAGCAGCCAAGAGCAGGGTTTTAACTCCTACGAGCAGTACTTC CASSQEQGFNSYEQYF
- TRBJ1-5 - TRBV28 TGTGCCAGCAGTCCCCTCGGCCTCCAGGGATCCCATCAGCCCCAGCATTTT CASSPLGLQGSHQPQHF
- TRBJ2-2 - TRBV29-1 TGCAGCGTAGAGGGACTCCTCACCGGGGAGCTGTTTTTT CSVEGLLTGELFF
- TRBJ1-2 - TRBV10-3 TGTGCCATCACGGGGGGAAACTATGGCTACACCTTC CAITGGNYGYTF
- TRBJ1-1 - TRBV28 TGTGCCAGCAGTCCCCCGAGGAGAAGCACTGAAGCTTTCTTT CASSPPRRSTEAFF
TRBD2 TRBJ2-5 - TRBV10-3 TGTGCCATCAGTGGGCCCGGGACTAGTGGGGAGCCAAGGGAGCAGTACTTC CAISGPGTSGEPREQYF
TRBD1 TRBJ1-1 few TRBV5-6 TGTGCCAGCCGGATGGGACAGGGGGCGCCGGACACTGAAGCTTTCTTT CASRMGQGAPDTEAFF
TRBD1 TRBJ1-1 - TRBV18 TGTGCCAGCTCCCCACCCGCGCGGACAGGTAACACTGAAGCTTTCTTT CASSPPARTGNTEAFF
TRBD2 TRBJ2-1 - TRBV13 TGTGCCAGCAGCCCCCCAAGGGGGGGCGGGGGGAATGAGCAGTTCTTC CASSPPRGGGGNEQFF
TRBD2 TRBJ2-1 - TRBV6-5 TGTGCCAGCAGAATAAGGACTAGAAGTTACAATGAGCAGTTCTTC CASRIRTRSYNEQFF
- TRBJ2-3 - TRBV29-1 TGCAGCATAGGCGGAGCGGCAGATACGCAGTATTTT CSIGGAADTQYF
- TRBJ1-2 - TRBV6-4 TGTGCCAGCAGACCAGGGGAAGGGTATGGCTACACCTTC CASRPGEGYGYTF
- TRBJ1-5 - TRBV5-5 TGTGCCAGCAGCAACACCAATCAGCCCCAGCATTTT CASSNTNQPQHF
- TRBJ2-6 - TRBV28 TGTGCCAGCAGTCACACCGACAGATTCACGAGCTCTGGGGCCAACGTCCTGACTTTC CASSHTDRFTSSGANVLTF